This T cell receptor (beta chain) was identified in a study of CD8 T cells in ankylosing spondylitis. Making the TCR beta libraries involved quantitative 5'-RACE with molecular barcodes. TCRdb reprocessed the 5' RACE reads via MiXCR and lists one record per CDR3 protein. Here the sample spans about 800,000 distinct CDR3 sequences, 12% being singletons. Germline values: CDR1 MNHNS, CDR2 SASEGT. V lost 2 bases and J 3 bases, leaving 14 bases between the germline ends. The CDR3 runs 15 residues. This clonotype was detected a few times. Its cognate antigen is unknown. General study points: Clones linked to disease were reported to show significant enrichment in matched ankylosing spondylitis synovial fluid. Some motif variants had been reported before (in reactive arthritis synovial fluid and blood). Seemingly distinctive of ankylosing spondylitis blood was a TCR beta motif formed by eight highly homologous variants.

The sequenced sample consisted of blood, either unsorted or a sorted T cell fraction (not recorded which). The clonotype was recovered from a male donor with ankylosing spondylitis. V usage is TRBV6-1 and J usage is TRBJ2-7; D tentatively reads TRBD1 or TRBD2 (5 bases each). Here the CDR3 DNA reads TGTGCCAGCAGTGAATTGGGGGTGAGGGGCTACGAGCAGTACTTC. It specifies CASSELGVRGYEQYF.